These 23 T cell receptor beta chains originate from one sample sequenced in a study of blood T cell repertoires in COVID-19 (TCRdb year 2020). The library came from the immunoSEQ multiplex PCR assay. In TCRdb, the immuneACCESS table is reduced to in-frame sequences with V and J assigned. These tables do not hold every clone; where another copy was compared, an unresolved V gene accounts for under half, and the others remain unexplained. The table for this sample lists about 410,000 clones; about 88% of them were counted only once. 1.5% to 1.7% of the sample is in the top ten clones. The sequenced sample consisted of peripheral blood. The receptors originated from a woman aged 40 to 50 with COVID-19, enrolled during active disease.

This clone has only one observation. The V call is TRBV2, the J call TRBJ1-5; the match to TRBD1 covers 7 bases. The germline V gene has CDR1 SNHLY and CDR2 FYNNEI. CDR3 size: 14 residues. J was trimmed by 6 bases and V by 6 bases; bases with no gene match: 8. CDR3 residues: CASSPRTGSQPQHF. Here the CDR3 DNA reads TGTGCCAGCAGCCCCAGGACAGGTTCTCAGCCCCAGCATTTT.

The chain is built from TRBV6-6 and TRBJ1-1, with 7 positions matching TRBD1. CDR3 length: 13 amino acids. The germline gives CDR1 MNHNY, CDR2 SVGAGI (reference sequence). V lost 5 bases, J lost 6 bases, and 6 bases stayed unmatched. The CDR3 region has the DNA TGTGCCAGCAGTCTGGACAGGAGCGCTGAAGCTTTCTTT. As protein: CASSLDRSAEAFF.

The rearrangement joins TRBV9 to TRBJ1-5, with 7 bases lining up with TRBD1. Looked up from germline, CDR1 is SGDLS and CDR2 is YYNGEE. The CDR3 runs to 15 residues. The junction had 5 bases not matched to a gene; V was cut back by 3 bases and J by 2 bases. CDR3 residues: CASSAGQDRNQPQHF. For the CDR3, the DNA is TGTGCCAGCAGCGCAGGACAGGACCGCAATCAGCCCCAGCATTTT.

The chain couples TRBV28 to TRBJ1-4, with D possibly being TRBD1 (6 bases). The CDR3 extends over 18 amino acids. In germline, CDR1 is MDHEN, CDR2 SYDVKM. V lost 4 bases to trimming and J lost 5 bases, with 23 bases between them. The CDR3 spells CASSSPSTQGPLNEKLFF. The CDR3 coding sequence is TGTGCCAGCAGTTCCCCCTCTACACAGGGCCCCCTCAATGAAAAACTGTTTTTT.

V is TRBV27 and J is TRBJ2-1, with 11 bases fitting TRBD2. Germline CDR1 reads MNHEY; CDR2 reads SMNVEV (reference sequence). CDR3 size: 16 residues. Trimming removed 1 base from V and 4 bases from J; junction bases left unmatched: 3. The CDR3 loop is CASSLLAGGIYNEQFF. CDR3 bases: TGTGCCAGCAGTTTATTAGCGGGAGGGATATACAATGAGCAGTTCTTC.

The chain uses TRBV28 and TRBJ2-7, with TRBD1 matching 7 bases. With V trimmed by 6 bases and J by 3 bases, 5 bases remained unmatched. Germline V gene sequence: CDR1 MDHEN, CDR2 SYDVKM. The CDR3 is 13 amino acids. This CDR3 reads CASRWTGNYEQYF. CDR3 in DNA: TGTGCCAGCAGGTGGACAGGAAACTACGAGCAGTACTTC.

This sequence joins TRBV6-6 and TRBJ2-7; 8 nucleotides line up with TRBD1. Trimming took 4 bases from V and 3 from J; bases not matched to a gene: 8. Per the germline V gene, CDR1 is MNHNY and CDR2 is SVGAGI (reference sequence). The CDR3 length is 15 residues. The DNA for the CDR3 is TGTGCCAGCAGTTCCCTCGACAGGGGTAACTACGAGCAGTACTTC. It encodes CASSSLDRGNYEQYF.

The J gene is TRBJ1-1, the V gene TRBV30; D is perhaps TRBD1 (5 bases). This CDR3 has 15 amino acids. Per germline, CDR1 GTSNPN and CDR2 SVGIG (reference sequence). Trimming took 5 bases from V and 1 from J, leaving 17 bases between them. As DNA, the CDR3 is TGTGCCTGGGGACGCGGGGGGGTTACGAACACTGAAGCTTTCTTT. Amino acid sequence: CAWGRGGVTNTEAFF.

The V gene is TRBV19, the J gene TRBJ2-1, with TRBD1 as a possible D gene (6 bases). V gave up 10 bases and J gave up 0 bases, with 13 bases separating them. The CDR3 has 14 amino acids. CDR1 LNHDA and CDR2 SQIVND come from the germline V gene (reference sequence). For the CDR3, the DNA is TGTGCCACCACGCGACAGGCCTCCTACAATGAGCAGTTCTTC. Residues: CATTRQASYNEQFF.

As concerns this clone: Distinct nucleotide sequences in the sample also encode this CDR3. This chain joins TRBV5-6 and TRBJ1-4, with 9 positions matching TRBD1. Looked up from germline, CDR1 is SGHDT and CDR2 is YYEEEE. With 4 bases clipped from V and 4 bases from J, the junction kept 2 bases outside the gene matches. The CDR3 is 14 residues long. In DNA form, the CDR3 reads TGTGCCAGCAGCCTGGGACAGGGTAATGAAAAACTGTTTTTT. Protein product: CASSLGQGNEKLFF.

This clone was counted a few times. V usage is TRBV30 and J usage is TRBJ1-3; D not resolved. CDR3 size: 14 residues. The germline CDR1 and CDR2 sequences are GTSNPN and SVGIG (reference sequence). V was cut by 3 bases and J by 0 bases, with 9 bases left in between. CDR3 protein: CAWRGRNSGNTIYF. DNA for the CDR3: TGTGCCTGGAGAGGGAGGAACTCTGGAAACACCATATATTTT.

The chain carries TRBV7-2 and TRBJ1-4; D possibly corresponds to TRBD1 (6 bases). CDR1 and CDR2 from the germline V gene are SGHTA and FQGNSA. This CDR3 has 19 residues. V lost 0 bases to trimming and J lost 0 bases, with 17 bases between them. The CDR3 here is CASSLARGRLFATNEKLFF. The CDR3 DNA is TGTGCCAGCAGCTTAGCGCGGGGGCGGCTTTTCGCAACTAATGAAAAACTGTTTTTT.

V is TRBV28 and J is TRBJ1-4; 10 nucleotides agree with TRBD1. With 3 bases clipped from V and 7 bases from J, the junction kept 8 bases outside the gene matches. Germline-derived CDR1 and CDR2 are MDHEN and SYDVKM. CDR3 size: 16 residues. The CDR3 is CASSFLGQGEGEKLFF. The CDR3 DNA reads as TGTGCCAGCAGTTTTTTAGGACAGGGGGAGGGTGAAAAACTGTTTTTT.

This rearrangement joins TRBV28 to TRBJ1-1; weak D call: TRBD1 (6 bases). Looked up from germline, CDR1 is MDHEN and CDR2 is SYDVKM. Trimming stripped 5 bases from V and 1 base from J, with 11 bases between. The CDR3 extends over 14 amino acids. The CDR3 protein is CASSTTGRNTEAFF. The DNA of the CDR3 is TGTGCCAGCAGTACCACAGGGAGGAACACTGAAGCTTTCTTT.

The chain links TRBV19 to TRBJ1-1; D unclear. The CDR3 contains 15 residues. The germline CDR1 and CDR2 sequences are LNHDA and SQIVND (reference sequence). Trimming left V 2 bases short and J 4 bases short, with 14 bases between. The CDR3 spells CASSINPIGSTEAFF. CDR3 DNA sequence: TGTGCCAGTAGTATAAATCCTATCGGGAGCACTGAAGCTTTCTTT.

V usage is TRBV4-2 and J usage is TRBJ2-2; D perhaps matches TRBD1 (6 bases). The V end lost 6 bases, the J end lost 1 base, and 6 bases lay between the germline ends. The germline gives CDR1 LGHNA, CDR2 YNFKEQ. The CDR3 runs to 13 residues. Here the CDR3 reads CASRTGNTGELFF. Here the CDR3 DNA reads TGTGCCAGCAGGACAGGGAACACCGGGGAGCTGTTTTTT.

The chain uses TRBV7-2 and TRBJ2-7, with 8 bases aligning to TRBD2. V gave up 2 bases and J gave up 6 bases; unmatched junction bases: 6. Germline CDR1 is SGHTA and CDR2 is FQGNSA. CDR3 size: 14 residues. CDR3 loop: CASSLRREGREQYF. The DNA for the CDR3 is TGTGCCAGCAGCTTAAGACGGGAGGGCCGCGAGCAGTACTTC.

This chain connects TRBV27 to TRBJ2-7; D may be TRBD1 (6 bases). This CDR3 is 14 amino acids long. Between the trimmed V and J ends, which lost 5 bases and 4 bases, there was a span of 15 bases. Germline V gives CDR1 MNHEY, CDR2 SMNVEV (reference sequence). The CDR3 region is CASSILQGLYEQYF. The CDR3 bases are TGTGCCAGCAGTATCCTACAGGGCCTGTACGAGCAGTACTTC.

The chain joins TRBV5-4 to TRBJ2-6; 12 bases map to TRBD1. Germline assignment: CDR1 SGHNT and CDR2 YYREEE (reference sequence). After removal of 3 bases from V and 2 bases from J, the junction contained 3 bases not matched to a gene. The CDR3 contains 17 residues. The DNA for the CDR3 is TGTGCCAGCAGCTGGGGACAGGGGGCTGCTGGGGCCAACGTCCTGACTTTC. As protein: CASSWGQGAAGANVLTF.

J is TRBJ1-6 and V is TRBV6-5; D might be TRBD1 (5 bases). The CDR3 runs 13 residues. V shed 0 bases and J shed 12 bases, with 9 bases lying between them. CDR1 MNHEY and CDR2 SVGAGI come from the germline V gene. CDR3 DNA: TGTGCCAGCAGTTACTCGAAGGGGAAACCCCTCCACTTT. Protein sequence: CASSYSKGKPLHF.

The J gene is TRBJ1-2, the V gene TRBV2, with D maybe TRBD1 (5 bases). CDR1 and CDR2 (germline): SNHLY, FYNNEI. Trimming removed 7 bases at V and 3 bases at J, with 12 bases between. The CDR3 is made up of 13 amino acids. The CDR3 coding sequence is TGTGCCAGCACTCTTCAGGGATACTATGGCTACACCTTC. It translates to CASTLQGYYGYTF.

The gene calls are TRBV29-1 and TRBJ2-7, with a tentative D call TRBD2 (6 bases). Germline V lookup: CDR1 SQVTM, CDR2 ANQGSEA. CDR3 size: 14 residues. Trimming pared 3 bases from V and 6 bases from J, leaving 18 bases between. The CDR3 nucleotides are TGCAGCGTTGACCTATTGGAGGGATCGAGCGAGCAGTACTTC. It yields the protein CSVDLLEGSSEQYF.

Only a few counts were recorded for this clone. This sequence joins TRBV15 and TRBJ2-1; the match to TRBD1 covers 9 bases. This CDR3 is 18 amino acids long. Germline CDR1 and CDR2: LNHNV and YYDKDF (reference sequence). Trimming at V came to 5 bases and at J to 9 bases, leaving 20 bases not matched to a gene. CDR3 nucleotides: TGTGCCACCAGCGGGCAGCCGGGACAGGGATACGTAACAACTGAGCAGTTCTTC. Its protein is CATSGQPGQGYVTTEQFF.